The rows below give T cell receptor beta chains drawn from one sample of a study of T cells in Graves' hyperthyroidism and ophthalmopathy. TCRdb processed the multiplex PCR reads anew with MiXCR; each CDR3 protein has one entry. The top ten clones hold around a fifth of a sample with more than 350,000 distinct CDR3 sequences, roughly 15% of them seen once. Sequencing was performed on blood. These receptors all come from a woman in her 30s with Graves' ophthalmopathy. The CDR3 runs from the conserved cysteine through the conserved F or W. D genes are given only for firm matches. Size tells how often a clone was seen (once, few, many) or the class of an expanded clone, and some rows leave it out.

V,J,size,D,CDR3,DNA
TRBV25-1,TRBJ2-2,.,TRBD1,CASSKMGTGGSTGELFF,TGTGCCAGCAGTAAAATGGGGACAGGGGGTTCTACCGGGGAGCTGTTTTTT
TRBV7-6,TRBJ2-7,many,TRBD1,CASSLAPGQQYEQYF,TGTGCCAGCAGCTTAGCACCGGGACAGCAATACGAGCAGTACTTC
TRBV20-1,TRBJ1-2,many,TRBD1,CSARDDREVYGYTF,TGCAGTGCTAGAGATGACAGGGAGGTATATGGCTACACCTTC
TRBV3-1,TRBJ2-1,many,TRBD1,CASSQSRRQGYNEQFF,TGTGCCAGCAGCCAGAGTAGAAGACAGGGGTACAATGAGCAGTTCTTC
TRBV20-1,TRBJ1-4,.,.,CSARDLGRINEKLFF,TGCAGTGCTAGAGATCTGGGACGGATTAATGAAAAACTGTTTTTT
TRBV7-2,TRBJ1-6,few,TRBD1,CASSSPDRAGPNSPLHF,TGTGCCAGCAGCTCACCGGACAGGGCTGGGCCTAATTCACCCCTCCACTTT
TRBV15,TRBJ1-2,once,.,CATSRGIKKDRYGYTF,TGTGCCACCAGCAGAGGAATAAAGAAGGATCGCTATGGCTACACCTTC
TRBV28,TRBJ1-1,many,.,CASRPTARGSEAFF,TGTGCCAGCAGACCGACCGCGAGGGGGTCTGAAGCTTTCTTT
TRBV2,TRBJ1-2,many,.,CASSEAANYGYTF,TGTGCCAGCAGTGAGGCAGCAAACTATGGCTACACCTTC
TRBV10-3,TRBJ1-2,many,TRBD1,CAISLRDREYGYTF,TGTGCCATCAGTCTCCGTGACAGGGAATATGGCTACACCTTC
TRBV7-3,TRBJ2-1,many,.,CASSLTYNNEQFF,TGTGCCAGCAGCTTAACTTATAACAATGAGCAGTTCTTC
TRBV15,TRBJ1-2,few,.,CATSREQGTYGYTF,TGTGCCACCAGCAGAGAGCAGGGGACCTATGGCTACACCTTC
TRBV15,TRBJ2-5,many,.,CATSVMGEETQYF,TGTGCCACCAGCGTAATGGGGGAAGAGACCCAGTACTTC
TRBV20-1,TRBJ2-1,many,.,CSARDWAHEQFF,TGCAGTGCTAGAGATTGGGCGCACGAGCAGTTCTTC
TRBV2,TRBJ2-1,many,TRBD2,CASSLGLAGPNEQFF,TGTGCCAGCAGTCTTGGACTAGCGGGGCCCAATGAGCAGTTCTTC
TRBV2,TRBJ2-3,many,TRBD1,CASKGALGTDTQYF,TGTGCCAGCAAGGGGGCGCTTGGCACAGATACGCAGTATTTT
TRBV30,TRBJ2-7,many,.,CAWSHLYEQYF,TGTGCCTGGAGTCATCTGTACGAGCAGTACTTC
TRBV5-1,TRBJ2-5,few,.,CASRPRGLEETQYF,TGCGCCAGCAGGCCCCGGGGGTTGGAAGAGACCCAGTACTTC
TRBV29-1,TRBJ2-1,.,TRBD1,CSVPGQGIYNEQFF,TGCAGCGTTCCGGGACAGGGGATCTACAATGAGCAGTTCTTC
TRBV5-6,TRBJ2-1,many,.,CASSDAGMGEQFF,TGTGCCAGCAGCGATGCTGGGATGGGGGAGCAGTTCTTC
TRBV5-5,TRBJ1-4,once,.,CASSLRFADEKLFF,TGTGCCAGCAGCTTGAGGTTTGCAGATGAAAAACTGTTTTTT
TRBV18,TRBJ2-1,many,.,CASSTPDEQFF,TGTGCCAGCTCAACTCCCGATGAGCAGTTCTTC